What follows is one T cell receptor beta chain and its context. The sample comes from a study of technical replicates of blood from a handful of donors. The V gene lost 5 bases and the J gene lost 7 bases, with 17 bases spanning the gap. This CDR3 comprises 15 residues. Germline V gene data show CDR1 as SGHTA and CDR2 as FQGNSA. Sequencing used immunoSEQ multiplex PCR; TCRdb keeps in-frame clones, though not all of them. The data contain 45,000 to 55,000 clones, about 96% of them singletons. The sequenced sample consisted of T cells isolated from PBMCs. The chain employs TRBV7-2 and TRBJ2-2, with D perhaps matching TRBD1 (6 bases). This TCR derives from a human donor in good health. The CDR3 bases are TGTGCCAGCAGCACCCCCGGGACAAATGGCGGGGAGCTGTTTTTT. It encodes CASSTPGTNGGELFF.